This T cell receptor (beta chain) was obtained from a study of identical twins. Study-level points and caveats: The abundant beta clonotypes from cord blood had fewer insertions, and memory repertoires had none of this. Out-of-frame alpha sequences shared by twins were enriched for low generation probability.

Unique molecular identifiers were in the cDNA, with template-switch universal primer binding. Using its own MiXCR run on the 5' RACE reads, TCRdb lists one record per CDR3 protein. Here the sample spans roughly 290,000 distinct CDR3 sequences, 7.5% to 9.5% being singletons. This clonotype occurred a few times. Antigen unknown. The CDR3 is 16 amino acids. V lost 5 bases to trimming and J lost 7 bases; unmatched junction nucleotides: 11. The germline CDR1 and CDR2 sequences are SGHTA and FQGTGA. This sample was also put to use in a study of yellow fever vaccine responses in identical twins.

The specimen sequenced was CD8+ T cells sorted from blood. The clonotype originates from a woman younger than 35 in good health. The chain has TRBV7-3 and TRBJ2-2, with 9 bases aligning to TRBD2. CDR3 nucleotide sequence: TGTGCCAGCAGCGTGGATGCGGGGGGGCACGGCGGGGAGCTGTTTTTT. Amino acids: CASSVDAGGHGGELFF.